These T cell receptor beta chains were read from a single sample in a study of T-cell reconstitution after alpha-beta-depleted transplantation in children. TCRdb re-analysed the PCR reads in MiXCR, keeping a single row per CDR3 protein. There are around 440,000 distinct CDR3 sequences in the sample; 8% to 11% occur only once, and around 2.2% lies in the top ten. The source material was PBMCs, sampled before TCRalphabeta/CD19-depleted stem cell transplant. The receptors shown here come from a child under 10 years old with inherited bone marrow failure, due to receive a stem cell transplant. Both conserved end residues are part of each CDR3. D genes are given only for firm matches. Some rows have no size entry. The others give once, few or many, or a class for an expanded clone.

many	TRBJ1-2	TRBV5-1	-	CASSLAPANYGYTF	TGCGCCAGCAGCTTGGCCCCAGCTAACTATGGCTACACCTTC
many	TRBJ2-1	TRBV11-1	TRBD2	CASSSARAGGSYNEQFF	TGTGCCAGCAGCTCCGCTCGAGCGGGAGGGTCCTACAATGAGCAGTTCTTC
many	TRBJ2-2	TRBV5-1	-	CASSLVASTNNGELFF	TGCGCCAGCAGCTTGGTGGCTAGTACAAACAACGGGGAGCTGTTTTTT
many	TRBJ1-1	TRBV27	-	CASSSVSTEAFF	TGTGCCAGCAGTTCGGTGAGCACTGAAGCTTTCTTT
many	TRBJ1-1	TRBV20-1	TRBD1	CSAHRGMNTEAFF	TGCAGTGCCCACAGGGGCATGAACACTGAAGCTTTCTTT
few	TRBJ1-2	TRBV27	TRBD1	CASSPRWAGGEDGYTF	TGTGCCAGCAGTCCACGGTGGGCAGGGGGAGAAGATGGCTACACCTTC
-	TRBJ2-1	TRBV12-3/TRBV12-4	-	CATGLGKYNEQFF	TGTGCCACCGGGCTAGGTAAATACAATGAGCAGTTCTTC
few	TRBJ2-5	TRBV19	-	CASSMDSGYQETQYF	TGTGCCAGTAGTATGGATAGCGGCTACCAAGAGACCCAGTACTTC
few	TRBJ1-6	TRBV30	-	CAWRILGVPNSPLHF	TGTGCCTGGAGGATCCTAGGGGTACCGAATTCACCCCTCCACTTT
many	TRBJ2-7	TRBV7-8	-	CASSLELGESVAVLHYEQYF	TGTGCCAGCAGCTTAGAACTGGGGGAGTCAGTCGCCGTACTCCACTACGAGCAGTACTTC
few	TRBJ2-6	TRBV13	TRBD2	CASSSGLAGANVLTF	TGTGCCAGCAGCTCCGGACTAGCTGGGGCCAACGTCCTGACTTTC
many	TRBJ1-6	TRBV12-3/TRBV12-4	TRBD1	CASSLGQSNSPLHF	TGTGCCAGCAGTTTGGGACAGAGTAATTCACCCCTCCACTTT
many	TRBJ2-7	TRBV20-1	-	CSARDLRRGVGEQYF	TGCAGTGCTAGAGATCTTAGGCGGGGAGTGGGTGAGCAGTACTTC
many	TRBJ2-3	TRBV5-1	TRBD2	CASSLTSGSTDTQYF	TGCGCCAGCAGCTTGACTAGCGGGAGCACAGATACGCAGTATTTT
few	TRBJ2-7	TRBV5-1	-	CASSGAVSAEQYF	TGCGCCAGCAGCGGCGCCGTATCCGCCGAGCAGTACTTC
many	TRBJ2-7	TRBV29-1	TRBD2	CSVELAGKAYEQYF	TGCAGCGTTGAACTAGCGGGTAAAGCCTACGAGCAGTACTTC
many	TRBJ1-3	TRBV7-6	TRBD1	CASSLGQATAGNTIYF	TGTGCCAGCAGCTTGGGACAGGCGACAGCTGGAAACACCATATATTTT
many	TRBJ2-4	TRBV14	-	CASSQAAGSWRNIQYF	TGTGCCAGCAGCCAAGCAGCAGGGTCATGGAGAAACATTCAGTACTTC
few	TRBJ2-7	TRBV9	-	CASSRNGKYEQYF	TGTGCCAGCAGCCGGAACGGAAAATACGAGCAGTACTTC
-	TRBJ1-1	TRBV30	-	CAWARGNTEAFF	TGTGCCTGGGCCAGGGGGAACACTGAAGCTTTCTTT
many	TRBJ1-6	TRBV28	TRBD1	CASRTGLPPLHF	TGTGCCAGCAGGACAGGGTTACCACCCCTCCACTTT
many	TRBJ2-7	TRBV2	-	CASSARLEQYF	TGTGCCAGCAGTGCTCGTTTGGAGCAGTACTTC
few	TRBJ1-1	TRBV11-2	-	CASSLGALEAFF	TGTGCCAGCAGCTTAGGGGCACTTGAAGCTTTCTTT
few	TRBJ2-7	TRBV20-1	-	CSARVSSQGPYEQYF	TGCAGTGCTAGAGTCAGTTCCCAAGGTCCCTACGAGCAGTACTTC
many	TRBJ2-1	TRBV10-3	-	CAISWDEYNEQFF	TGTGCCATCAGCTGGGACGAATACAATGAGCAGTTCTTC
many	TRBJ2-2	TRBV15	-	CATSRDPLNTGELFF	TGTGCCACCAGCAGAGATCCTCTGAACACCGGGGAGCTGTTTTTT
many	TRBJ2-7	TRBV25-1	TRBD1	CASSESGTDPYEQYF	TGTGCCAGCAGTGAATCTGGGACAGACCCATACGAGCAGTACTTC
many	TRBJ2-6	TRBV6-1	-	CASSGVISGANVLTF	TGTGCCAGCAGTGGGGTTATCTCTGGGGCCAACGTCCTGACTTTC
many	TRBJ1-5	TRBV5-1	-	CASSLDPESNQPQHF	TGCGCCAGCAGCTTGGATCCCGAGAGCAATCAGCCCCAGCATTTT
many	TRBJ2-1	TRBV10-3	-	CAITAGNEQFF	TGTGCCATCACCGCGGGAAATGAGCAGTTCTTC
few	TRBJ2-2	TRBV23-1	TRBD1	CASRNRTGANTGELFF	TGCGCCAGCAGAAACCGGACAGGGGCGAACACCGGGGAGCTGTTTTTT